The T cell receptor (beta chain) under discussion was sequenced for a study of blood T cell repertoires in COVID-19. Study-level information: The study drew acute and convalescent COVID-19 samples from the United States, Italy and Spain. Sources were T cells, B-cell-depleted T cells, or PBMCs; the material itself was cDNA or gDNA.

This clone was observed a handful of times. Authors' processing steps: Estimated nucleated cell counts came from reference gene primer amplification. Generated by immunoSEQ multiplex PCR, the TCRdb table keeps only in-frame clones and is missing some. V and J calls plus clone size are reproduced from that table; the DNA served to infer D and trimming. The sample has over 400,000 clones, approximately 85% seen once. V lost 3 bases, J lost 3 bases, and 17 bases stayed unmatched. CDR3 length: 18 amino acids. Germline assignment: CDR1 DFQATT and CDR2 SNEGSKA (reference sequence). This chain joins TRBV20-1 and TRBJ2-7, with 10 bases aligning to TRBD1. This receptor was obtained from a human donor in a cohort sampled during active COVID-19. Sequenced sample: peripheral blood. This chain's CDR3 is CSASGEGQGLNLNYEQYF. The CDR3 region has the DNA TGCAGTGCTAGTGGTGAGGGACAGGGGCTAAATCTAAACTACGAGCAGTACTTC.